These 28 T cell receptor beta chains share one sample of origin, sequenced in a study of shared clonotypes between healthy human individuals. Using immunoSEQ multiplex PCR, the repertoire was profiled, and TCRdb retains in-frame clones only, with some absent. This table holds over 950,000 clones, approximately 77% found once. The sequenced sample was memory CD4+ T cells from PBMCs. Subset described: CD45RA-negative fraction. These receptors all stem from a young man in good health. Some clones in this sample may be carry-over from other donors' samples.

The V and J genes are TRBV5-6 and TRBJ2-3; 9 nucleotides match TRBD2. The CDR3 runs to 17 residues. Germline assignment: CDR1 SGHDT and CDR2 YYEEEE. Losses at the gene ends were 1 base for V and 0 bases for J; bases not matched to a gene: 6. The CDR3 sequence: CASSLFLAGPSTDTQYF. As DNA, the CDR3 is TGTGCCAGCAGCTTGTTCCTAGCGGGACCTAGCACAGATACGCAGTATTTT.

This clone was recorded a few times. V and J are TRBV28 and TRBJ1-4; no firm D call. This CDR3 comprises 15 residues. The ends were cut back, 2 bases at V and 5 bases at J, with 12 bases in the middle. Germline CDR1 MDHEN, CDR2 SYDVKM. CDR3 in amino acids: CASSLRWAVNEKLFF. The DNA for the CDR3 is TGTGCCAGCAGTTTACGTTGGGCCGTGAATGAAAAACTGTTTTTT.

This clone showed up just a few times. This chain links TRBV29-1 with TRBJ2-7; 7 bases are shared with TRBD2. Germline CDR1 and CDR2: SQVTM and ANQGSEA. The V gene end was trimmed by 4 bases and the J gene end by 7 bases; junction bases not matched to a gene: 10. CDR3 length: 13 residues. The CDR3 DNA follows: TGCAGCGTTGGGGCGGGGGTCCATGGGGAGCAGTACTTC. Residues: CSVGAGVHGEQYF.

The CDR3 nucleotides read TGTGCCACCCAGGGGCACGGTGGCGCGGAGCAGTACTTC. Translating gives CATQGHGGAEQYF. The rearrangement joins TRBV25-1 to TRBJ2-7; D perhaps matches TRBD1 (6 bases). With 10 bases removed from V and 7 bases from J, the gap between germline ends came to 20 bases. The germline V gene has CDR1 MGHDK and CDR2 SYGVNS. The CDR3 consists of 13 residues.

This clone has only one observation. The J gene is TRBJ1-6, the V gene TRBV7-8, with 7 bases fitting TRBD1. V shed 5 bases, J shed 0 bases, and the junction held 4 bases outside the gene matches. This CDR3 region has 16 residues. Germline V CDR1 and CDR2: SGHVS, FQNEAQ. The CDR3 region has the DNA TGTGCCAGCAGCCTTCGACAGGGCTCCTATAATTCACCCCTCCACTTT. This codes for CASSLRQGSYNSPLHF.

The chain has TRBV5-1 and TRBJ1-2; unclear D gene. CDR3 size: 13 residues. The germline gives CDR1 SGHRS, CDR2 YFSETQ. Trimming cost V 2 bases and J 6 bases, with 11 bases left between them. This CDR3 is CASSLTAVHGYTF. For the CDR3, the DNA is TGCGCCAGCAGCTTAACGGCCGTTCATGGCTACACCTTC. The full variable domain, in which reference TRBV5-1 and TRBJ1-2 provide the parts outside the CDR3, is KAGVTQTPRYLIKTRGQQVTLSCSPISGHRSVSWYQQTPGQGLQFLFEYFSETQRNKGNFPGRFSGRQFSNSRSEMNVSTLELGDSALYLCASSLTAVHGYTFGSGTRLTVV.

About this clone: This clone may be a read error of a much larger clone one base away. The chain couples TRBV7-9 to TRBJ2-4; 9 bases are shared with TRBD1. After removal of 3 bases from V and 1 base from J, the junction contained 1 base not matched to a gene. Germline V lookup: CDR1 SEHNR, CDR2 FQNEAQ (reference sequence). The CDR3 loop spans 15 amino acids. The CDR3 is CASSLGTGAKNIQYF. The DNA of the CDR3 is TGTGCCAGCAGCTTGGGGACAGGGGCCAAAAACATTCAGTACTTC.

V and J are TRBV5-6 and TRBJ2-7; TRBD2 aligns across 8 bases. The CDR3 is 15 residues long. Germline V lookup: CDR1 SGHDT, CDR2 YYEEEE. With 4 bases clipped from V and 3 bases from J, the junction kept 9 bases outside the gene matches. This chain's CDR3 is CASSLGLGLDYEQYF. CDR3 coding DNA: TGTGCCAGCAGCCTGGGGCTGGGACTAGACTACGAGCAGTACTTC. Full variable domain (rest looked up from reference TRBV5-6 and TRBJ2-7): DAGVTQSPTHLIKTRGQQVTLRCSPKSGHDTVSWYQQALGQGPQFIFQYYEEEERQRGNFPDRFSGHQFPNYSSELNVNALLLGDSALYLCASSLGLGLDYEQYFGPGTRLTVT.

This clone showed up many times. The same CDR3 is also encoded by other DNA sequences in this sample. The chain carries TRBV4-2 and TRBJ1-3, with D uncertain. Germline V lookup: CDR1 LGHNA, CDR2 YNFKEQ. V was pared by 0 bases and J by 0 bases, with 6 bases between. The CDR3 contains 15 residues. Here the CDR3 DNA reads TGTGCCAGCAGCCAAGAATGGTACTCTGGAAACACCATATATTTT. Its protein product is CASSQEWYSGNTIYF.

This chain links TRBV28 with TRBJ1-4; 7 bases match TRBD1. The CDR3 contains 15 residues. Germline assignment: CDR1 MDHEN and CDR2 SYDVKM. Germline trimming cut 6 bases from V and 4 bases from J; bases unmatched to any gene: 8. CDR3 region: CASSGPGGYNEKLFF. CDR3 nucleotide sequence: TGTGCCAGCAGCGGGCCAGGGGGATATAATGAAAAACTGTTTTTT. Supplemented by reference TRBV28 and TRBJ1-4, the full variable domain reads DVKVTQSSRYLVKRTGEKVFLECVQDMDHENMFWYRQDPGLGLRLIYFSYDVKMKEKGDIPEGYSVSREKKERFSLILESASTNQTSMYLCASSGPGGYNEKLFFGSGTQLSVL.

The chain carries TRBV5-1 and TRBJ2-3; D might be TRBD2 (6 bases). The CDR3 extends over 14 amino acids. The V gene lost 4 bases and the J gene lost 5 bases, with 14 bases spanning the gap. CDR1 is SGHRS and CDR2 is YFSETQ in the germline V gene. The DNA of the CDR3 is TGCGCCAGCAGCACATCTAGCGATGAAGATACGCAGTATTTT. Protein: CASSTSSDEDTQYF.

The chain joins TRBV18 to TRBJ1-1; possible D gene TRBD1, 5 bases. The germline CDR1 and CDR2 sequences are KGHSH and LQKENI. CDR3 length: 12 residues. Trimming removed 3 bases at V and 12 bases at J, with 14 bases between. Here the CDR3 reads CASSPGTQISFF. CDR3 DNA: TGTGCCAGCTCACCCGGGACTCAAATCTCTTTCTTT.

This clone appeared once. This chain links TRBV10-3 with TRBJ2-5, with TRBD2 identical over 7 bases. The germline gives CDR1 ENHRY, CDR2 SYGVKD. This CDR3 spans 17 amino acids. J lost 1 base, V lost 1 base, and 9 bases had no gene match. CDR3 residues: CAISEWVREGFQETQYF. The DNA of the CDR3 is TGTGCCATCAGTGAGTGGGTTAGGGAGGGATTCCAAGAGACCCAGTACTTC.

On this clone: A much larger clone lies one base from this, so it may be a read error. The rearrangement links TRBV6-1 to TRBJ1-3; possible D gene TRBD1, 6 bases. V was pared by 6 bases and J by 0 bases, with 9 bases between. This CDR3 region has 14 residues. Germline values: CDR1 MNHNS, CDR2 SASEGT. The CDR3 nucleotides are TGTGCCAGCAGCACAGGGAGCTCTGGAAACACCATATATTTT. Translated: CASSTGSSGNTIYF.

This clone was recorded a few times. The V call is TRBV7-9, the J call TRBJ1-3; D is ambiguous. The CDR3 is 12 amino acids. The germline V and J ends were trimmed by 4 bases and 9 bases, with 10 bases remaining between them. The germline V gene encodes CDR1 SEHNR and CDR2 FQNEAQ (reference sequence). This CDR3 is CASSSNRGTIYF. The CDR3 region has the DNA TGTGCCAGCAGCTCCAATCGGGGCACCATATATTTT.

The gene calls are TRBV7-3 and TRBJ2-6, with 8 bases lining up with TRBD2. Losses at the gene ends were 5 bases for V and 2 bases for J; bases not matched to a gene: 17. The V gene's germline CDR1 is SGHTA and CDR2 FQGTGA. This CDR3 region has 20 residues. CDR3 loop: CASSRRGREVMGTGANVLTF. CDR3 coding DNA: TGTGCCAGCAGCCGACGCGGGCGGGAGGTAATGGGGACTGGGGCCAACGTCCTGACTTTC.

This clone was detected a few times. The V and J genes are TRBV9 and TRBJ1-2; TRBD1 is a possible D gene (5 bases). The CDR3 extends over 16 amino acids. Trimming removed 0 bases from V and 4 bases from J, with 16 bases in between. The V gene's germline CDR1 is SGDLS and CDR2 YYNGEE. CDR3 nucleotide sequence: TGTGCCAGCAGCGTAGATTTGGCCAGCCAGGGCTATGGCTACACCTTC. It yields the protein CASSVDLASQGYGYTF.

V usage is TRBV5-1 and J usage is TRBJ1-4; D may be TRBD1 (6 bases). Germline lookup yields CDR1 SGHRS and CDR2 YFSETQ. Trimming removed 0 bases at V and 8 bases at J, with 11 bases between. The CDR3 has 14 amino acids. As DNA, the CDR3 is TGCGCCAGCAGCTTGGGCAGGGGTATGGAAAAACTGTTTTTT. Its protein product is CASSLGRGMEKLFF.

The chain combines TRBV6-6 with TRBJ2-3, with TRBD1 matching 8 bases. The CDR3 loop spans 14 amino acids. Losses at the gene ends were 8 bases for V and 2 bases for J; bases not matched to a gene: 6. Germline V gives CDR1 MNHNY, CDR2 SVGAGI (reference sequence). CDR3 nucleotides: TGTGCCAGCGGACGGACAGGGAACACAGATACGCAGTATTTT. It encodes CASGRTGNTDTQYF.

The chain carries TRBV14 and TRBJ2-5; 10 bases are a match to TRBD2. This CDR3 contains 16 residues. Losses at the gene ends were 0 bases for V and 3 bases for J; bases not matched to a gene: 4. Germline V CDR1 and CDR2: SGHDN, FVKESK. The DNA of the CDR3 is TGTGCCAGCAGCCAAGAGCGGACTAGCGGAGAAGAGACCCAGTACTTC. Translation gives CASSQERTSGEETQYF.

This clone was counted once. This chain uses TRBV6-1 with TRBJ1-5; no clear D. Trimming removed 4 bases from V and 0 bases from J, with 13 bases in between. The CDR3 has 16 amino acids. Germline-derived CDR1 and CDR2 are MNHNS and SASEGT. The CDR3 DNA sequence: TGTGCCAGCAGTGGCGGGAGTCCCTATAGCAATCAGCCCCAGCATTTT. It translates to CASSGGSPYSNQPQHF.

This clone was seen more than once but under ten times. The chain combines TRBV2 with TRBJ2-7, with 14 bases lining up with TRBD2. This CDR3 has 14 amino acids. J was trimmed by 4 bases and V by 4 bases; bases with no gene match: 0. Looked up from germline, CDR1 is SNHLY and CDR2 is FYNNEI. CDR3 sequence reads: CASSGTSGGYEQYF. For the CDR3, the DNA is TGTGCCAGCAGTGGGACTAGCGGGGGGTACGAGCAGTACTTC.

V and J are TRBV7-2 and TRBJ1-1; 9 bases fit TRBD1. Germline CDR1 is SGHTA and CDR2 is FQGNSA. This CDR3 comprises 14 residues. Trimming took 3 bases from V and 5 from J; bases not matched to a gene: 4. The CDR3 reads CASSFTGGGTEAFF. DNA of the CDR3: TGTGCCAGCAGCTTCACAGGGGGCGGGACTGAAGCTTTCTTT.

Regarding this clone: Its ends do not fully match the called genes, so a read error is possible. The CDR3 spells CASSREGMQLFF. CDR3 bases: TGTGCCAGCAGCCGGGAGGGGATGCAACTATTTTTT. The chain couples TRBV7-8 to TRBJ1-4; TRBD1 might be the D (5 bases). This CDR3 has 12 amino acids. Germline values: CDR1 SGHVS, CDR2 FQNEAQ. The variable domain in full, with the rest retrieved from reference TRBV7-8 and TRBJ1-4, is GAGVSQSPRYKVAKRGQDVALRCDPISGHVSLFWYQQALGQGPEFLTYFQNEAQLDKSGLPSDRFFAERPEGSVSTLKIQRTQQEDSAVYLCASSREGMQLFFGSGTQLSVL.

This clone has a single count. Given a much more abundant clone one base away, this may be a read error. This CDR3 is also generated by other DNA sequences in the sample. The chain joins TRBV29-1 to TRBJ1-2; D not resolved. Germline CDR1 SQVTM, CDR2 ANQGSEA. The CDR3 has 11 amino acids. V was pared by 4 bases and J by 3 bases, with 6 bases between. CDR3 DNA: TGCAGCGTTGGCCAGGACTATGGCTACACCTTC. It translates to CSVGQDYGYTF. Full variable domain (outside the CDR3, taken from reference TRBV29-1 and TRBJ1-2): SAVISQKPSRDICQRGTSLTIQCQVDSQVTMMFWYRQQPGQSLTLIATANQGSEATYESGFVIDKFPISRPNLTFSTLTVSNMSPEDSSIYLCSVGQDYGYTFGSGTRLTVV.

The chain is built from TRBV11-3 and TRBJ2-1; tentatively, D is TRBD1 (5 bases). Germline CDR1 and CDR2: SGHNT and YENEEA. This CDR3 spans 14 amino acids. V lost 5 bases and J 3 bases, leaving 11 bases between the germline ends. CDR3 region: CASSRTDSYNEQFF. CDR3 sequence (DNA): TGTGCCAGCAGCCGAACCGACAGCTACAATGAGCAGTTCTTC.

Comment on this clone: One junction end does not reproduce the germline sequence, and a read error may be involved. V is TRBV7-9 and J is TRBJ2-7; D is possibly TRBD1 or TRBD2 (5 bases each). Germline lookup yields CDR1 SEHNR and CDR2 FQNEAQ (reference sequence). CDR3 size: 12 residues. As DNA, the CDR3 is TGTGCCAGCAGCTTCCTCACCGGGACGGAAAACTTC. It translates to CASSFLTGTENF.

The chain employs TRBV5-1 and TRBJ2-7; D remains ambiguous. Germline assignment: CDR1 SGHRS and CDR2 YFSETQ. Trimming removed 6 bases from V and 0 bases from J, with 4 bases in between. The CDR3 extends over 11 amino acids. The chain's CDR3 is CASTDSYEQYF. The CDR3 DNA follows: TGCGCCAGCACCGACTCCTACGAGCAGTACTTC. Complete variable domain (other parts from reference TRBV5-1 and TRBJ2-7): KAGVTQTPRYLIKTRGQQVTLSCSPISGHRSVSWYQQTPGQGLQFLFEYFSETQRNKGNFPGRFSGRQFSNSRSEMNVSTLELGDSALYLCASTDSYEQYFGPGTRLTVT.